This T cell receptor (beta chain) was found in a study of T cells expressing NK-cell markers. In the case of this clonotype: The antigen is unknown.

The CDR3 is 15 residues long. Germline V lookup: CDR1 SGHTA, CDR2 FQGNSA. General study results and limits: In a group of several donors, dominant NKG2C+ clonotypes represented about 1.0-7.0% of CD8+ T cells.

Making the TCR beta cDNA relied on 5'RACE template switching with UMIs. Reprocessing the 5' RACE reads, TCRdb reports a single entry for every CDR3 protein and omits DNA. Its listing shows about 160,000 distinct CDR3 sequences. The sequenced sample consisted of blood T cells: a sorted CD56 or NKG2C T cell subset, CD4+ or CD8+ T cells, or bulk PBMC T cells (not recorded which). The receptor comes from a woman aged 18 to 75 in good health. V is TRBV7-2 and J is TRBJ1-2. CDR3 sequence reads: CASSHLDSYNYGYTF.